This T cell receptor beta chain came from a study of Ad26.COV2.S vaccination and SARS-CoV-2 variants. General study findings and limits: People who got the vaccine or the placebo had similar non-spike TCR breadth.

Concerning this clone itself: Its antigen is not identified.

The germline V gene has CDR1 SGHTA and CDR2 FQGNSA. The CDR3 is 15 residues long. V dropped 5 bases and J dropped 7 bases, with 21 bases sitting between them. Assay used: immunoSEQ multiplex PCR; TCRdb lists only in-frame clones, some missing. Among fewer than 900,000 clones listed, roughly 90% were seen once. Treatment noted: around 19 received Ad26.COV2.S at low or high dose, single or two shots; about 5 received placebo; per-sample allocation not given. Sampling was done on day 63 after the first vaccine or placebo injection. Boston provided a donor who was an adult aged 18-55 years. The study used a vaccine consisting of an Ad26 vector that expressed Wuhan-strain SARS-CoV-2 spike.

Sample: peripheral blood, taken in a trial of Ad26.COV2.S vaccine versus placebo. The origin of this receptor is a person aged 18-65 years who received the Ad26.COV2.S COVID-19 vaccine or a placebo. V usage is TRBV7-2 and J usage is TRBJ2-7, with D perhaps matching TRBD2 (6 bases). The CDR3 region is CASSPNSGLGGEQYF. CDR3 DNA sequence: TGTGCCAGCAGCCCCAACTCGGGACTCGGCGGGGAGCAGTACTTC.